The rows below give T cell receptor beta chains drawn from one sample of a study of graft-versus-host responses after intestinal transplantation. Here immunoSEQ multiplex PCR was the method, and the copy in TCRdb shows in-frame clones only, minus some. This sample has approximately 60,000 clones, with 90% found just once. The antigens these receptors bind are not known. Here the sequenced sample was unstimulated CD8+ T cells sorted from spleen or lymph node cells, taken before transplant. These receptors were obtained from a human donor who was the organ donor for an intestinal transplant. Both conserved end residues are part of each CDR3. D genes are given only for firm matches. Size values are once, few and many counts, or a class for expanded clones, and some rows have none.

D,J,size,V,DNA,CDR3
TRBD1,TRBJ2-3,once,TRBV29-1,TGCAGCGTTGAAGGGCAAAAAGCCCGGGACAGGGAACCAGATACGCAGTATTTT,CSVEGQKARDREPDTQYF
TRBD2,TRBJ2-1,NA,TRBV6-5,TGTGCCAGCAGTGTGCTAGCGGGTAGCTACAATGAGCAGTTCTTC,CASSVLAGSYNEQFF
TRBD2,TRBJ2-2,NA,TRBV27,TGTGCCAGCAGTTCAGACTACACACATCGGACTAGCGGTAACACCGGGGAGCTGTTTTTT,CASSSDYTHRTSGNTGELFF
TRBD1,TRBJ2-7,NA,TRBV28,TGTGCCAGCAGCCCCGTAGGGGGCCGTGGCGAGCAGTACTTC,CASSPVGGRGEQYF
NA,TRBJ2-7,few,TRBV2,TGTGCCAGCATTAGCCAGGGTGGCCATATGGGGCAGTACTTC,CASISQGGHMGQYF
NA,TRBJ2-3,NA,TRBV19,TGTGCCAGTACTCGGACGGGCAGGGATGGGTTCACTAGCACAGATACGCAGTATTTT,CASTRTGRDGFTSTDTQYF
TRBD2,TRBJ2-7,NA,TRBV13,TGTGCCAGCAGCCTCACCTCAGGGCGGGAGGGCCGGTCCTACGAGCAGTACTTC,CASSLTSGREGRSYEQYF
NA,TRBJ1-6,NA,TRBV27,TGTGCCAGCAGCTGGACACTTTCCTATAATTCACCCCTCCACTTT,CASSWTLSYNSPLHF
TRBD2,TRBJ2-7,NA,TRBV7-2,TGTGCCAGCAGCTCTCACCCGAGACTAGCGGGACAAGGGGAGCAGTACTTC,CASSSHPRLAGQGEQYF
TRBD2,TRBJ2-1,NA,TRBV6-1,TGTGCCAGCAGTGAGTCCCAGCGGGAGCTCGACAATGAGCAGTTCTTC,CASSESQRELDNEQFF
NA,TRBJ2-7,NA,TRBV11-2,TGTGCCAGCAGCTTAGATAGCTCCTACGAGCAGTACTTC,CASSLDSSYEQYF
TRBD1,TRBJ1-1,NA,TRBV28,TGTGCCAGCAGTGCCCAGGGGGAGAACACTGAAGCTTTCTTT,CASSAQGENTEAFF
NA,TRBJ2-7,NA,TRBV27,TGTGCCAGCAGTTTCAGGGGCCCCTACGAGCAGTACTTC,CASSFRGPYEQYF
TRBD2,TRBJ2-2,NA,TRBV9,TGTGCCAGCAGCCAAGAGGGCACTAGCGGGAGTCCCTTGTGGGGCGGGGAGCTGTTTTTT,CASSQEGTSGSPLWGGELFF
NA,TRBJ1-1,NA,TRBV28,TGTGCCAGCAGTTTAGTAGCAGGGAGGACTGAAGCTTTCTTT,CASSLVAGRTEAFF
TRBD1,TRBJ1-2,NA,TRBV7-8,TGTGCCAGCAGTTCCGGGACAGGGTACTATGGCTACACCTTC,CASSSGTGYYGYTF
TRBD1,TRBJ1-2,NA,TRBV27,TGTGCCAGCAGCCCTTTTGGAGGGGGCACCTATGGCTACACCTTC,CASSPFGGGTYGYTF
NA,TRBJ1-5,few,TRBV15,TGTGCCACCAGCCCAGGGGAGGGAAATCAGCCCCAGCATTTT,CATSPGEGNQPQHF
TRBD1,TRBJ2-1,NA,TRBV7-8,TGTGCCAGCAGCCTGGGACAGGTCAATGAGCAGTTCTTC,CASSLGQVNEQFF
TRBD2,TRBJ2-3,once,TRBV7-2,TGTGCCAGCAGCGCGGGGACTAGCGGGAGGCACACAGATACGCAGTATTTT,CASSAGTSGRHTDTQYF
TRBD2,TRBJ2-1,NA,TRBV19,TGTGCCAGTAGTATCTCCCTCCAGCGGGAGAAATTTAATGAGCAGTTCTTC,CASSISLQREKFNEQFF
TRBD1,TRBJ1-1,NA,TRBV27,TGTGCCAGCAGGCCAACAGGGGGCGGTGGAACTGAAGCTTTCTTT,CASRPTGGGGTEAFF
TRBD1,TRBJ2-1,NA,TRBV15,TGTGCCACCAGCTTCAGACCGGGACAGAAAAGAAGAAATGAGCAGTTCTTC,CATSFRPGQKRRNEQFF
TRBD2,TRBJ2-3,NA,TRBV4-3,TGCGCCAGCAGCCACCTCGGGGTAGCGGGAACAGATACGCAGTATTTT,CASSHLGVAGTDTQYF
NA,TRBJ1-5,NA,TRBV19,TGTGCCAGTAGTACTTCGGGGGGGGCGTGGAGCAATCAGCCCCAGCATTTT,CASSTSGGAWSNQPQHF
NA,TRBJ2-3,NA,TRBV4-1,TGCGCCAGCAGCCCAAGAGGAGGGACAGCTGCAACAGATACGCAGTATTTT,CASSPRGGTAATDTQYF
TRBD1,TRBJ2-7,NA,TRBV27,TGTGCCAGCAGCCCCCCCGGGACAGGGGGGTACGAGCAGTACTTC,CASSPPGTGGYEQYF
TRBD1,TRBJ2-7,NA,TRBV7-9,TGTGCCAGCAGCCCGCTTCCGAGACAGGGTCTTCAGCAGTACTTC,CASSPLPRQGLQQYF
TRBD2,TRBJ2-7,NA,TRBV7-3,TGTGCCAGCAGCCCTACTAGCGGGAGAATCTACGAGCAGTACTTC,CASSPTSGRIYEQYF
NA,TRBJ2-3,NA,TRBV6-1,TGTGCCAGCAGTGAAGCGCGGGGGCAGGGCACAGATACGCAGTATTTT,CASSEARGQGTDTQYF
TRBD2,TRBJ2-3,once,TRBV4-3,TGCGCCAGCAGCCAAGGGGAGCGGGGGGTTACAGATACGCAGTATTTT,CASSQGERGVTDTQYF
TRBD1,TRBJ2-7,NA,TRBV6-6,TGTGCCAGCAGTTCCGACAGGGGGCTCTCCTACGAGCAGTACTTC,CASSSDRGLSYEQYF
NA,TRBJ1-1,NA,TRBV12-5,TGTGCTAGTGGTCCCGGGACACTGGGAGAAGCTTTCTTT,CASGPGTLGEAFF
TRBD2,TRBJ2-6,NA,TRBV28,TGTGCCAGCAGTTTAGAGGTGGGCCGCCTAGCAAGACGGGGGGTACTTCTTGGGGCCAACGTCCTGACTTTC,CASSLEVGRLARRGVLLGANVLTF
NA,TRBJ1-2,once,TRBV27,TGTGCCAGCAGTTTCAGAGGCTACTTCTATGGCTACACCTTC,CASSFRGYFYGYTF
TRBD1,TRBJ2-7,NA,TRBV7-9,TGTGCCAGCAGCCTCGCTAGACAGGGGATCTACGAGCAGTACTTC,CASSLARQGIYEQYF
NA,TRBJ2-7,NA,TRBV28,TGTGCCAGCAGTTTGACCGAACACTACTCCTACGAGCAGTACTTC,CASSLTEHYSYEQYF
TRBD1,TRBJ2-7,once,TRBV27,TGTGCCAGCAGCCGGACCAACAGGGGGCCCTACGAGCAGTACTTC,CASSRTNRGPYEQYF
NA,TRBJ2-1,once,TRBV4-3,TGCGCCAGCAGCCAAGATCTTTCGGGACTGGGTACCTACAATGAGCAGTTCTTC,CASSQDLSGLGTYNEQFF
NA,TRBJ2-3,NA,TRBV11-2,TGTGCCAGCAGCTTAATCGGACATCCCACAGATACGCAGTATTTT,CASSLIGHPTDTQYF
NA,TRBJ2-7,NA,TRBV5-1,TGCGCCAGCAGCTTGGGGCAGGAGGTTCTCTACGAGCAGTACTTC,CASSLGQEVLYEQYF
NA,TRBJ2-1,NA,TRBV13,TGTGCCAGCAGCGACGGGAGCTCCTACAATGAGCAGTTCTTC,CASSDGSSYNEQFF